This T cell receptor beta chain was profiled in a study of T cell responses to AZD1222 COVID-19 vaccine. Overall study results and limits: Dominant at 160-218 and 743-854, vaccine-associated CD4 TCRs also spanned spike.

Of note for this clone: Its antigen is unknown.

Sequenced by immunoSEQ multiplex PCR; TCRdb stores in-frame clones only, minus some. The sample has about 120,000 clones, around 85% seen once. The CDR3 spans 15 residues. Germline CDR1 GTSNPN, CDR2 SVGIG (reference sequence). V was shortened by 2 bases and J by 7 bases, with 17 bases between the two germline ends. The TCR comes from an adult in good health. The specimen comprised peripheral blood, sampled on day 0 of AZD1222 vaccination. This chain joins TRBV30 and TRBJ1-4, with a possible D match to TRBD1 (5 bases). In DNA, the CDR3 is TGTGCCTGGAGTTGGAACGGCGGGGACGGTGAAAAACTGTTTTTT. Protein sequence: CAWSWNGGDGEKLFF. The full variable domain, its missing parts supplied by reference TRBV30 and TRBJ1-4, is SQTIHQWPATLVQPVGSPLSLECTVEGTSNPNLYWYRQAAGRGLQLLFYSVGIGQISSEVPQNLSASRPQDRQFILSSKKLLLSDSGFYLCAWSWNGGDGEKLFFGSGTQLSVL.